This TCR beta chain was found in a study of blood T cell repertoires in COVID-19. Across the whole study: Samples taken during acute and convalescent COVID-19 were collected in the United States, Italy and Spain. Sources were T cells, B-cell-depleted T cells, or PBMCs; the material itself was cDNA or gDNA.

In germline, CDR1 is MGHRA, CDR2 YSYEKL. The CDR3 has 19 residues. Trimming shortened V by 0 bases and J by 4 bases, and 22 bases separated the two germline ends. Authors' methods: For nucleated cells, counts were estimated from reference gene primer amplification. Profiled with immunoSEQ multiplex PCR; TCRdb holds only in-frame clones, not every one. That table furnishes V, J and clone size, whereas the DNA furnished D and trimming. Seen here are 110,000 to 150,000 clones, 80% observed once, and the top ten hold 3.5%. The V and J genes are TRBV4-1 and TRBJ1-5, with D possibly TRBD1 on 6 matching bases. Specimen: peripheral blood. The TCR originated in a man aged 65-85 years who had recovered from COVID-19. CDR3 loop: CASSQEAPWTVGANQPQHF. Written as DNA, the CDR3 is TGCGCCAGCAGCCAAGAGGCCCCTTGGACAGTTGGGGCGAATCAGCCCCAGCATTTT.